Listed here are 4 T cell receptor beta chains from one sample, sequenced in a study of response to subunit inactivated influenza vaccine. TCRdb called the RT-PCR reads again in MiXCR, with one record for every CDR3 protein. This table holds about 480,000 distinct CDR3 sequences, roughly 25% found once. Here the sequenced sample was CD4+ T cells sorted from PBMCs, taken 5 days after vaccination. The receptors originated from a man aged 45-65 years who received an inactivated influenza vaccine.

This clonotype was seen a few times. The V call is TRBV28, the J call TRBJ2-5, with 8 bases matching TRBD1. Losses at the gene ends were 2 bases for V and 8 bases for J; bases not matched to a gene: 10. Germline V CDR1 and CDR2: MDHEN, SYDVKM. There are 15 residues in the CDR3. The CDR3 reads CASSLGDRPLGTQYF. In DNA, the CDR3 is TGTGCCAGCAGTTTAGGGGACAGGCCACTTGGAACCCAGTACTTC.

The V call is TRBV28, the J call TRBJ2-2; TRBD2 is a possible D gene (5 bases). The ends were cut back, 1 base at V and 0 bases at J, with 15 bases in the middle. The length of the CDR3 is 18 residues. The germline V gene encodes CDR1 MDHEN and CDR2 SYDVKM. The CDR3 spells CASSLSGVGRSNTGELFF. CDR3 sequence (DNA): TGTGCCAGCAGTTTATCCGGGGTTGGGCGGTCGAACACCGGGGAGCTGTTTTTT.

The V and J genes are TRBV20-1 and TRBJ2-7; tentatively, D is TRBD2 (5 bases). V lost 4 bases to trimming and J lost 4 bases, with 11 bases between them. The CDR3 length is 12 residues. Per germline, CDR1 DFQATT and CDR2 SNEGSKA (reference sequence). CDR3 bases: TGCAGTGCTAACGACGGGGAATACGAGCAGTACTTC. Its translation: CSANDGEYEQYF.

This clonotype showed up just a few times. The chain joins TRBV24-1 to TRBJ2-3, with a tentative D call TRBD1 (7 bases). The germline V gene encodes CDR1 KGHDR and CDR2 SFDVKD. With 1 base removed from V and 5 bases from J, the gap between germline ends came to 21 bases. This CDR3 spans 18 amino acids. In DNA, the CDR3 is TGTGCCACCAGTGATTTAGTGGGGTCAAGACAGGGAGGAGATACGCAGTATTTT. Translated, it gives CATSDLVGSRQGGDTQYF.